What follows describes a single T cell receptor beta chain. Some clones are missing from TCRdb's copy, which holds only in-frame ones; the method was immunoSEQ multiplex PCR. The repertoire holds under 60,000 clones, with 90% as singletons. The data belong to a study of blood T cell repertoires in COVID-19. Study information: The United States, Italy and Spain provided the acute and convalescent COVID-19 samples. In each case, the material was cDNA or gDNA derived from T cells, B-cell-depleted T cells, or PBMCs.

V lost 4 bases to trimming and J lost 4 bases; unmatched junction nucleotides: 3. Germline assignment: CDR1 LNHNV and CDR2 YYDKDF (reference sequence). The CDR3 is made up of 14 amino acids. The sample taken for sequencing was peripheral blood. The receptor was isolated from a human donor in a cohort sampled during active COVID-19. This chain connects TRBV15 to TRBJ1-4; 7 nucleotides match TRBD1. DNA of the CDR3: TGTGCCACCAGCAAGGACAGGTTTAATGAAAAACTGTTTTTT. It encodes CATSKDRFNEKLFF. The full variable domain, rest sourced from reference TRBV15 and TRBJ1-4, is DAMVIQNPRYQVTQFGKPVTLSCSQTLNHNVMYWYQQKSSQAPKLLFHYYDKDFNNEADTPDNFQSRRPNTSFCFLDIRSPGLGDTAMYLCATSKDRFNEKLFFGSGTQLSVL.